These 29 T cell receptor beta chains share one sample of origin, sequenced in a study of T cell responses to AZD1222 COVID-19 vaccine (dated by TCRdb to the early 2020s). The library was obtained by the immunoSEQ multiplex PCR assay. The table comes from immuneACCESS by way of TCRdb, which keeps in-frame sequences with V and J called. Part of the clones is missing from these tables; in studies checked, under half for an unresolved V gene and the rest for unknown reasons. Within this sample are 150,000 to 250,000 clones, with over 85% of them counted one time only. The ten largest clones add up to more than 0.8% of the sample. The label giving this sample's time point can be read as: about 28 days (+/-7) after the second vaccine dose. This material consisted of peripheral blood, taken 28 days after the second AZD1222 dose. These receptors came from an adult who received the AZD1222 COVID-19 vaccine.

The V gene is TRBV5-8, the J gene TRBJ1-1; tentative D call: TRBD1 (6 bases). Between the trimmed V and J ends, which lost 0 bases and 7 bases, there was a span of 10 bases. Looked up from germline, CDR1 is SGHTS and CDR2 is YDEGEE. The CDR3 has 13 amino acids. The CDR3, as DNA: TGTGCCAGCAGCTTGGGTGGGGGCGATGAAGCTTTCTTT. Its protein is CASSLGGGDEAFF.

This chain joins TRBV28 and TRBJ2-7; maybe TRBD2 (6 bases). This CDR3 is built from 16 residues. Germline V gene sequence: CDR1 MDHEN, CDR2 SYDVKM. V was pared by 10 bases and J by 1 base, with 23 bases between. This CDR3 reads CATPGLFSFASYEQYF. CDR3 bases: TGTGCCACTCCGGGACTTTTTTCATTTGCGTCCTACGAGCAGTACTTC.

This rearrangement joins TRBV6-2 or TRBV6-3 to TRBJ1-2, with 8 bases lining up with TRBD1. This CDR3 region has 17 residues. V dropped 2 bases and J dropped 5; count of bases not matched to a gene: 13. CDR1 is MNHEY and CDR2 is SVGEGT in the germline V gene. The CDR3 coding sequence is TGTGCCAGCAGTTACGACAGGGGCGCCCGAAATATATATGGCTACACCTTC. Protein product: CASSYDRGARNIYGYTF.

The chain combines TRBV19 with TRBJ2-2, with a possible D match to TRBD1 (5 bases). The germline V gene encodes CDR1 LNHDA and CDR2 SQIVND (reference sequence). This CDR3 has 14 residues. Trimming stripped 7 bases from V and 7 bases from J, with 16 bases between. The CDR3 is CASTRQPVGGELFF. In DNA form, the CDR3 reads TGTGCCAGTACCCGACAGCCGGTCGGCGGGGAGCTGTTTTTT.

This clone occurred a few times. This sample also contains other DNA sequences that code for the same CDR3. The CDR3 protein is CSAPGQVEAFF. DNA for the CDR3: TGCAGTGCTCCAGGACAGGTTGAAGCTTTCTTT. This chain connects TRBV20-1 to TRBJ1-1; 7 bases agree with TRBD1. The germline gives CDR1 DFQATT, CDR2 SNEGSKA (reference sequence). The CDR3 spans 11 residues. Trimming cost V 5 bases and J 7 bases; bases outside gene matches: 4.

The rearrangement uses TRBV7-2 and TRBJ1-4; TRBD1 matches at 7 bases. V dropped 5 bases and J dropped 4; count of bases not matched to a gene: 4. There are 14 residues in the CDR3. Germline V gene sequence: CDR1 SGHTA, CDR2 FQGNSA. The CDR3 sequence is CASSKTGYNEKLFF. As DNA, the CDR3 is TGTGCCAGCAGCAAGACAGGGTATAATGAAAAACTGTTTTTT.

The gene calls are TRBV4-3 and TRBJ2-3; 11 bases are shared with TRBD2. Per germline, CDR1 LGHNA and CDR2 YSLEER. This CDR3 has 16 amino acids. J was trimmed by 4 bases and V by 0 bases; bases with no gene match: 3. The CDR3 bases are TGCGCCAGCAGCCAAGATGGACTAGCGGGCGCAGATACGCAGTATTTT. Translation gives CASSQDGLAGADTQYF.

This chain joins TRBV11-3 and TRBJ2-5, with D possibly being TRBD1 or TRBD2 (5 bases each). CDR1 and CDR2 (germline): SGHNT, YENEEA. The germline V and J ends were trimmed by 3 bases and 2 bases, with 13 bases remaining between them. The CDR3 runs to 15 residues. The CDR3 region has the DNA TGTGCCAGCAGCTTGGATGGGGGAAAGCAAGAGACCCAGTACTTC. Amino acids: CASSLDGGKQETQYF.

The genes are TRBV7-9 and TRBJ2-7; the match to TRBD1 covers 8 bases. The CDR3 has 15 residues. Germline V gene sequence: CDR1 SEHNR, CDR2 FQNEAQ (reference sequence). The V segment lost 5 bases and the J segment 0 bases; nucleotides outside the gene matches: 6. The CDR3 protein is CASSIQTGVSYEQYF. The CDR3 DNA follows: TGTGCCAGCAGCATTCAGACAGGGGTCTCCTACGAGCAGTACTTC.

This clone was detected a few times. The chain employs TRBV19 and TRBJ2-7; TRBD1 is a possible D gene (6 bases). V lost 2 bases to trimming and J lost 2 bases, with 19 bases between them. The V gene's germline CDR1 is LNHDA and CDR2 SQIVND (reference sequence). The CDR3 consists of 17 residues. CDR3 DNA sequence: TGTGCCAGTAGTATACACGGCGGAGAGGGGGACCCCTACGAGCAGTACTTC. As protein: CASSIHGGEGDPYEQYF.

The genes are TRBV7-3 and TRBJ2-1; the match to TRBD1 covers 7 bases. J gave up 6 bases and V 2 bases, and 7 bases lay outside the gene matches. This CDR3 region has 15 residues. Germline V gene data show CDR1 as SGHTA and CDR2 as FQGTGA. CDR3 protein: CASSLAGGTFNEQFF. The DNA for the CDR3 is TGTGCCAGCAGCTTAGCAGGGGGAACTTTCAATGAGCAGTTCTTC.

The chain carries TRBV13 and TRBJ2-2; 11 bases are a match to TRBD2. With 6 bases clipped from V and 3 bases from J, the junction kept 6 bases outside the gene matches. This CDR3 is built from 16 residues. Looked up from germline, CDR1 is PRHDT and CDR2 is FYEKMQ (reference sequence). CDR3 loop: CASRYTSGGYTGELFF. For the CDR3, the DNA is TGTGCCAGCAGATATACTAGCGGGGGCTACACCGGGGAGCTGTTTTTT.

This sequence joins TRBV6-5 and TRBJ1-4; D call uncertain. The CDR3 sequence is 15 residues long. Germline assignment: CDR1 MNHEY and CDR2 SVGAGI. V lost 7 bases and J lost 4, with 16 bases in between. The CDR3 loop is CASKINSQLNEKLFF. DNA for the CDR3: TGTGCCAGCAAGATTAACAGCCAACTTAATGAAAAACTGTTTTTT.

The V call is TRBV6-6, the J call TRBJ1-5, with D possibly TRBD1 on 5 matching bases. The CDR3 consists of 17 residues. V lost 5 bases and J lost 3, with 20 bases in between. Germline CDR1 MNHNY, CDR2 SVGAGI (reference sequence). CDR3 nucleotides: TGTGCCAGCAGTCTATCTCGGGGCCGGGGCTTCAATCAGCCCCAGCATTTT. Its protein product is CASSLSRGRGFNQPQHF.

The sample holds one count of this clone. The gene calls are TRBV6-1 and TRBJ2-3, with 8 bases fitting TRBD1. The ends lost 0 bases at V and 5 bases at J; junction bases unmatched: 10. Germline assignment: CDR1 MNHNS and CDR2 SASEGT. This CDR3 has 17 amino acids. The CDR3 reads CASSEALGQGGKDTQYF. As DNA, the CDR3 is TGTGCCAGCAGTGAAGCGCTTGGACAGGGCGGAAAAGATACGCAGTATTTT.

V and J are TRBV14 and TRBJ1-3, with D hard to call. The V gene lost 2 bases and the J gene lost 5 bases, with 10 bases spanning the gap. The CDR3 is made up of 14 amino acids. The germline gives CDR1 SGHDN, CDR2 FVKESK. CDR3 in DNA: TGTGCCAGCAGCCAATCAGGATTCAGAAACACCATATATTTT. Translating it yields CASSQSGFRNTIYF.

The genes are TRBV9 and TRBJ2-7; D remains ambiguous. The CDR3 spans 14 residues. The V end lost 0 bases, the J end lost 2 bases, and 9 bases lay between the germline ends. From germline, CDR1 is SGDLS and CDR2 YYNGEE. CDR3 bases: TGTGCCAGCAGCGTAGCTGGAGAAACCTACGAGCAGTACTTC. Residues: CASSVAGETYEQYF.

The rearrangement links TRBV7-2 to TRBJ2-5; D not certain. In germline, CDR1 is SGHTA, CDR2 FQGNSA. The length of the CDR3 is 13 residues. V was cut by 1 base and J by 7 bases, with 10 bases left in between. CDR3 residues: CASSLGHSRTQYF. The CDR3 DNA reads as TGTGCCAGCAGCTTAGGGCATAGTCGGACCCAGTACTTC.

This chain connects TRBV4-1 to TRBJ1-5, with a possible D match to TRBD1 (6 bases). V was trimmed by 2 bases and J by 5 bases, leaving 19 bases between them. CDR1 is MGHRA and CDR2 is YSYEKL in the germline V gene. The CDR3 loop spans 17 amino acids. Written as DNA, the CDR3 is TGCGCCAGCAGCCAAAAGGTCTCCGGGACAAGATATCAGCCCCAGCATTTT. This translates into CASSQKVSGTRYQPQHF.

This sequence joins TRBV7-8 and TRBJ2-2; TRBD1 aligns across 8 bases. V gave up 4 bases and J gave up 1 base; unmatched junction bases: 14. The CDR3 covers 19 residues. The germline gives CDR1 SGHVS, CDR2 FQNEAQ. For the CDR3, the DNA is TGTGCCAGCAGCTCATTATATACTTTAGGACAGGGGAACACCGGGGAGCTGTTTTTT. Translated: CASSSLYTLGQGNTGELFF.

This rearrangement joins TRBV30 to TRBJ2-7; 8 nucleotides match TRBD1. Germline V gene sequence: CDR1 GTSNPN, CDR2 SVGIG (reference sequence). The CDR3 sequence is 12 residues long. The ends lost 5 bases at V and 1 base at J; junction bases unmatched: 1. CDR3 DNA sequence: TGTGCCTGGGGACAGGGATCCTACGAGCAGTACTTC. This translates into CAWGQGSYEQYF.

The chain joins TRBV30 to TRBJ2-7, with a possible D match to TRBD2 (6 bases). The germline gives CDR1 GTSNPN, CDR2 SVGIG (reference sequence). Trimming removed 2 bases at V and 2 bases at J, with 16 bases between. The CDR3 is made up of 15 amino acids. CDR3 residues: CAWSLGGTATYEQYF. CDR3 bases: TGTGCCTGGAGTTTAGGCGGGACTGCCACCTACGAGCAGTACTTC.

This chain joins TRBV27 and TRBJ2-3, with D hard to call. Germline V CDR1 and CDR2: MNHEY, SMNVEV (reference sequence). V lost 8 bases, J lost 2 bases, and 8 bases lay in between. There are 12 residues in the CDR3. CDR3 DNA: TGTGCCAGCGGTGGGATCACAGATACGCAGTATTTT. Amino acids: CASGGITDTQYF.

The rearrangement uses TRBV6-5 and TRBJ2-2, with a tentative D call TRBD1 (6 bases). Germline V gives CDR1 MNHEY, CDR2 SVGAGI. The CDR3 sequence is 14 residues long. Deletions cut 5 bases from V and 4 bases from J, with 11 bases between. CDR3 DNA: TGTGCCAGCAGTAAACAGGGAGCCACCGGGGAGCTGTTTTTT. Protein product: CASSKQGATGELFF.

This clone was seen just once. The CDR3 sequence: CASSWAGNEQFF. DNA of the CDR3: TGTGCCAGCAGTTGGGCTGGCAATGAGCAGTTCTTC. The chain is built from TRBV6-2 or TRBV6-3 and TRBJ2-1; D not certain. The CDR3 covers 12 residues. Germline V gene lookup returns CDR1 MNHEY and CDR2 SVGEGT. Trimming left V 4 bases short and J 6 bases short, with 7 bases between.

The chain employs TRBV19 and TRBJ1-1, with D tentatively TRBD1 (5 bases). The CDR3 spans 16 residues. CDR1 is LNHDA and CDR2 is SQIVND in the germline V gene (reference sequence). V was trimmed by 7 bases and J by 1 base, leaving 19 bases between them. In DNA, the CDR3 is TGTGCCAGTAAGGGGCAGGAGGGTGCCCCGAACACTGAAGCTTTCTTT. Protein product: CASKGQEGAPNTEAFF.

This clone was seen once. The rearrangement links TRBV27 to TRBJ1-4; unclear D gene. This CDR3 is built from 15 residues. V was shortened by 2 bases and J by 0 bases, with 7 bases between the two germline ends. Germline CDR1 MNHEY, CDR2 SMNVEV (reference sequence). The CDR3 spells CASSLDWATNEKLFF. CDR3 DNA: TGTGCCAGCAGTTTAGATTGGGCAACTAATGAAAAACTGTTTTTT.

The chain couples TRBV30 to TRBJ2-1, with 8 bases lining up with TRBD1. This CDR3 is 15 amino acids long. From germline, CDR1 is GTSNPN and CDR2 SVGIG (reference sequence). V trimming: 3 bases; J trimming: 6 bases; junction bases outside the gene matches: 10. The CDR3 region has the DNA TGTGCCTGGAGCTTGACAGGGGCAACCTTCAATGAGCAGTTCTTC. Encoded protein: CAWSLTGATFNEQFF.

The chain recombines TRBV6-5 with TRBJ1-2, with a possible D match to TRBD1 (6 bases). Germline assignment: CDR1 MNHEY and CDR2 SVGAGI. This CDR3 comprises 13 residues. V was trimmed by 8 bases and J by 4 bases, leaving 14 bases between them. The chain's CDR3 is CASQGSRGYGYTF. CDR3 bases: TGTGCCAGCCAGGGGTCAAGGGGCTATGGCTACACCTTC.